One and the same sample provided the 21 T cell receptor beta chains below, sequenced in a study of blood T cell repertoires in COVID-19. Data came from immunoSEQ multiplex PCR; TCRdb stores just in-frame clones and leaves some out. The sample comprises under 250,000 clones, 75% to 85% of which are singletons, and over 4.5% rests with the top ten. The sample consisted of peripheral blood. The receptor source for this set is a human donor in a cohort sampled during active COVID-19.

V is TRBV12-3 or TRBV12-4 and J is TRBJ2-5; D possibly corresponds to TRBD1 (5 bases). The CDR3 is 12 amino acids. Deletions cut 5 bases from V and 7 bases from J, with 11 bases between. The CDR3 coding sequence is TGTGCCAGCAGTCAGGGAAGAGTGACCCAGTACTTC. Translated, it gives CASSQGRVTQYF.

The chain is built from TRBV10-2 and TRBJ1-1; TRBD1 matches 7 bases. CDR1 is WSHSY and CDR2 is SAAADI in the germline V gene. The length of the CDR3 is 13 residues. The J segment lost 4 bases and the V segment lost 4 bases, leaving 3 bases of the junction unmatched. This CDR3 is CASSAQGGTEAFF. CDR3 DNA sequence: TGCGCCAGCAGTGCCCAGGGGGGCACTGAAGCTTTCTTT.

The chain combines TRBV7-9 with TRBJ1-2, with 12 bases matching TRBD1. Unmatched junction bases numbered 12, after V lost 5 bases and J lost 8 bases. Per germline, CDR1 SEHNR and CDR2 FQNEAQ (reference sequence). This CDR3 region has 16 residues. CDR3 coding DNA: TGTGCCAGCAGCCTAGATGGAGGGACAGGGGGCTACGGCTACACCTTC. Protein product: CASSLDGGTGGYGYTF.

This sequence joins TRBV30 and TRBJ2-7; no clear D. This CDR3 spans 12 amino acids. Germline CDR1 reads GTSNPN; CDR2 reads SVGIG (reference sequence). Trimming took off 1 base at V and 1 base at J, with 5 bases between the two ends. The CDR3 DNA reads as TGTGCCTGGAGTGAACAGTCCTACGAGCAGTACTTC. It specifies CAWSEQSYEQYF. The full variable domain, its missing parts supplied by reference TRBV30 and TRBJ2-7, is SQTIHQWPATLVQPVGSPLSLECTVEGTSNPNLYWYRQAAGRGLQLLFYSVGIGQISSEVPQNLSASRPQDRQFILSSKKLLLSDSGFYLCAWSEQSYEQYFGPGTRLTVT.

There are many counts of this clone. Here the CDR3 DNA reads TGTGCCAGCAGCGGACACCCGAGGACTAGCGGGAGAGGGGCCGGGGAGCTGTTTTTT. Translating gives CASSGHPRTSGRGAGELFF. The genes are TRBV3-1 (or the pseudogene TRBV3-2) and TRBJ2-2, with 13 bases fitting TRBD2. Germline-derived CDR1 and CDR2 are LGHDT and YNNKEL (reference sequence). The V segment lost 5 bases and the J segment 6 bases; nucleotides outside the gene matches: 15. This CDR3 spans 19 amino acids.

V and J are TRBV29-1 and TRBJ1-5; D is perhaps TRBD1 (6 bases). V was shortened by 4 bases and J by 7 bases, with 14 bases between the two germline ends. The CDR3 runs to 13 residues. Per the germline V gene, CDR1 is SQVTM and CDR2 is ANQGSEA. CDR3 nucleotide sequence: TGCAGCGTTGTGGCAGGGGCCTGGCAGCCCCAGCATTTT. Residues: CSVVAGAWQPQHF.

V and J are TRBV6-5 and TRBJ1-1; unclear D gene. Deletions cut 7 bases from V and 3 bases from J, with 9 bases between. The V gene's germline CDR1 is MNHEY and CDR2 SVGAGI. The CDR3 has 12 residues. CDR3 loop: CASIGGDTEAFF. The CDR3 DNA reads TGTGCCAGCATTGGCGGGGACACTGAAGCTTTCTTT.

This clone was seen more than once but under ten times. The identical CDR3 is also encoded by other nucleotide sequences in the sample. V usage is TRBV7-2 and J usage is TRBJ1-4, with no clear D. Looked up from germline, CDR1 is SGHTA and CDR2 is FQGNSA. The CDR3 is 13 amino acids. V was cut by 5 bases and J by 5 bases, with 9 bases left in between. The CDR3: CASSPSTNEKLFF. CDR3 coding DNA: TGTGCCAGCAGCCCCAGTACCAATGAAAAACTGTTTTTT.

The chain combines TRBV15 with TRBJ2-7; 7 bases are a match to TRBD1. The CDR3 has 13 residues. Trimming removed 3 bases from V and 6 bases from J; junction bases left unmatched: 5. Germline V gives CDR1 LNHNV, CDR2 YYDKDF (reference sequence). CDR3 protein: CATSRGQRFEQYF. The CDR3 bases are TGTGCCACCAGCAGGGGACAGCGTTTCGAGCAGTACTTC.

The CDR3 reads CASSLPVGGRAIVETQYF. CDR3 sequence (DNA): TGTGCCAGCAGCTTACCAGTAGGAGGGAGGGCCATAGTAGAGACCCAGTACTTC. The genes are TRBV7-2 and TRBJ2-5, with TRBD2 matching over 7 bases. CDR3 length: 18 residues. The V segment lost 2 bases and the J segment 4 bases; nucleotides outside the gene matches: 16. The germline V gene has CDR1 SGHTA and CDR2 FQGNSA.

This chain connects TRBV10-3 to TRBJ2-3; perhaps TRBD1 as D (6 bases). The length of the CDR3 is 15 residues. Looked up from germline, CDR1 is ENHRY and CDR2 is SYGVKD. The germline V and J ends were trimmed by 4 bases and 6 bases, with 17 bases remaining between them. As DNA, the CDR3 is TGTGCCATCAGTGCCGGCAGGGGCTCAGGGGATACGCAGTATTTT. It specifies CAISAGRGSGDTQYF.

The rearrangement links TRBV6-5 to TRBJ2-1; D perhaps matches TRBD2 (5 bases). Germline V gene data show CDR1 as MNHEY and CDR2 as SVGAGI. The V and J ends lost 8 bases and 8 bases respectively, with 19 bases between them. The CDR3 has 14 amino acids. In nucleotides, the CDR3 is TGTGCCAGCCGGGATAATATAGGGTACGATGAGCAGTTCTTC. It yields the protein CASRDNIGYDEQFF.

V usage is TRBV14 and J usage is TRBJ2-7; 8 nucleotides match TRBD1. Germline-derived CDR1 and CDR2 are SGHDN and FVKESK. The CDR3 totals 15 residues. V trimming: 4 bases; J trimming: 2 bases; junction bases outside the gene matches: 7. The CDR3 sequence is CASSLTGTGTYEQYF. Written as DNA, the CDR3 is TGTGCCAGCAGCCTGACCGGGACAGGCACCTACGAGCAGTACTTC.

J is TRBJ2-3 and V is TRBV11-1; possible D gene TRBD1, 6 bases. Trimming took off 5 bases at V and 0 bases at J, with 12 bases between the two ends. The CDR3 totals 15 residues. CDR1 and CDR2 (germline): SGHAT, FQDESV (reference sequence). DNA for the CDR3: TGTGCCAGCAGCCCCAGGGGTTTCAGCACAGATACGCAGTATTTT. Its translation: CASSPRGFSTDTQYF.

The CDR3 loop reads CASSLPQGAANEKLFF. CDR3 in DNA: TGTGCCAGCAGTTTACCCCAGGGGGCGGCTAATGAAAAACTGTTTTTT. V gene TRBV28 combines with J gene TRBJ1-4, with 8 bases that match TRBD1. Germline trimming cut 2 bases from V and 3 bases from J; bases unmatched to any gene: 5. Germline values: CDR1 MDHEN, CDR2 SYDVKM. The CDR3 consists of 16 residues.

The chain couples TRBV7-9 to TRBJ1-2; D might be TRBD1 (5 bases). The length of the CDR3 is 14 residues. V lost 4 bases to trimming and J lost 4 bases, with 13 bases between them. CDR1 is SEHNR and CDR2 is FQNEAQ in the germline V gene (reference sequence). CDR3 loop: CASSSSRDSYGYTF. The CDR3 region has the DNA TGTGCCAGCAGCTCTTCCCGAGACAGCTATGGCTACACCTTC. The whole variable domain, remainder taken from reference TRBV7-9 and TRBJ1-2, is DTGVSQNPRHKITKRGQNVTFRCDPISEHNRLYWYRQTLGQGPEFLTYFQNEAQLEKSRLLSDRFSAERPKGSFSTLEIQRTEQGDSAMYLCASSSSRDSYGYTFGSGTRLTVV.

The rearrangement links TRBV19 to TRBJ1-6; D is uncertain. V was trimmed by 10 bases and J by 5 bases, leaving 12 bases between them. This CDR3 has 13 amino acids. CDR1 is LNHDA, CDR2 SQIVND, per germline (reference sequence). CDR3 bases: TGTGCCACGGCCGGGAGCGATAATTCACCCCTCCACTTT. Protein sequence: CATAGSDNSPLHF.

The rearrangement uses TRBV6-5 and TRBJ2-1; 14 nucleotides match TRBD2. The trim removed 2 bases at V and 10 bases at J, leaving 7 bases unmatched. The CDR3 is made up of 16 amino acids. CDR1 and CDR2 (germline): MNHEY, SVGAGI. CDR3 sequence reads: CASSYVTSGRAGEQFF. DNA of the CDR3: TGTGCCAGCAGTTACGTGACTAGCGGGAGGGCCGGCGAGCAGTTCTTC.

The genes are TRBV3-1 (or the pseudogene TRBV3-2) and TRBJ2-2; D may be TRBD2 (5 bases). Germline V gene lookup returns CDR1 LGHDT and CDR2 YNNKEL (reference sequence). The CDR3 sequence is 14 residues long. V was cut by 1 base and J by 5 bases, with 8 bases left in between. The CDR3 region has the DNA TGTGCCAGCAGCCAAGCGAAGCGGACCGGGGAGCTGTTTTTT. Residues: CASSQAKRTGELFF.

V and J are TRBV6-1 and TRBJ1-1; no clear D. This CDR3 is built from 13 residues. V was pared by 2 bases and J by 3 bases, with 7 bases between. From germline, CDR1 is MNHNS and CDR2 SASEGT. The CDR3 is CASSELLDTEAFF. The CDR3 nucleotides are TGTGCCAGCAGTGAACTACTAGACACTGAAGCTTTCTTT.

The chain joins TRBV6-2 or TRBV6-3 to TRBJ1-2; 7 bases map to TRBD1. The CDR3 length is 16 residues. The germline gives CDR1 MNHEY, CDR2 SVGEGT. J lost 4 bases, V lost 5 bases, and 13 bases had no gene match. The DNA of the CDR3 is TGTGCCAGCAGTAGGGGACAGATCCAAGTCCCCTATGGCTACACCTTC. Its translation: CASSRGQIQVPYGYTF.